These T cell receptor beta chains were read from a single sample in a study of blood T cell repertoires in COVID-19. Measured with immunoSEQ multiplex PCR; TCRdb has only the in-frame clones, and not every one. The sample holds 200,000 to 300,000 clones, over 75% seen once. The sequenced sample consisted of PBMCs or T cells enriched from blood (not recorded which). The receptors here all came from a woman aged 50 to 60 with acute COVID-19. Both conserved end residues are part of each CDR3. D genes are given only for firm matches. Clone size is shown for a subset of rows, as once, few, many or a class of expanded clone.

j_call clone_size v_call d_call cdr3_aa cdr3_nt
TRBJ2-7 - TRBV10-3 - CAISESGGQTSFSYEQYF TGTGCCATCAGTGAGTCCGGGGGACAGACCTCCTTCTCCTACGAGCAGTACTTC
TRBJ2-3 - TRBV11-2 - CASSPGETTDTQYF TGTGCCAGCAGCCCCGGGGAAACCACAGATACGCAGTATTTT
TRBJ1-1 few TRBV7-2 - CASSQLAGDSEAFF TGTGCCAGCAGCCAACTCGCCGGAGACTCTGAAGCTTTCTTT
TRBJ2-1 - TRBV18 TRBD1 CASSPGTDSYNEQFF TGTGCCAGCTCACCCGGGACAGATTCCTACAATGAGCAGTTCTTC
TRBJ1-6 - TRBV5-1 TRBD1 CASSLRVQGASYNSPLHF TGCGCCAGCAGCTTGCGGGTACAGGGGGCTTCGTATAATTCACCCCTCCACTTT
TRBJ2-1 - TRBV4-3 TRBD2 CASSPLAGPSYNEQFF TGCGCCAGCAGCCCTCTAGCGGGACCCTCCTACAATGAGCAGTTCTTC
TRBJ2-3 - TRBV9 TRBD2 CASSSTGTSPTDTQYF TGTGCCAGCAGCTCCACCGGGACTAGTCCCACAGATACGCAGTATTTT
TRBJ2-7 - TRBV7-2 TRBD2 CASSLGTSGPFDEQYF TGTGCCAGCAGCTTGGGGACTAGCGGGCCCTTCGACGAGCAGTACTTC
TRBJ2-3 - TRBV10-1 - CASSDPGDRSTDTQYF TGCGCCAGCAGTGACCCAGGGGACCGAAGCACAGATACGCAGTATTTT
TRBJ2-3 - TRBV3-1/TRBV3-2 TRBD2 CASSQAGLAGRTDTQYF TGTGCCAGCAGCCAAGCCGGACTAGCGGGGCGCACAGATACGCAGTATTTT
TRBJ2-7 - TRBV30 - CAWSGGSYEQYF TGTGCCTGGAGTGGCGGTTCGTACGAGCAGTACTTC
TRBJ1-5 few TRBV20-1 TRBD1 CSASRSGGSNQPQHF TGCAGTGCTAGTAGGTCAGGGGGTAGCAATCAGCCCCAGCATTTT
TRBJ1-3 few TRBV29-1 TRBD1 CSSTGNSGNTIYF TGCAGCTCGACAGGGAACTCTGGAAACACCATATATTTT
TRBJ1-1 - TRBV7-2 - CASNQDRNTEAFF TGTGCCAGCAACCAGGACAGGAACACTGAAGCTTTCTTT
TRBJ1-3 - TRBV7-2 - CASSSPGFRTGNTIYF TGTGCCAGCAGCTCCCCGGGGTTCCGGACTGGAAACACCATATATTTT
TRBJ1-2 - TRBV2 TRBD1 CASSKTGRNYGYTF TGTGCCAGCAGCAAGACAGGGCGAAACTATGGCTACACCTTC
TRBJ2-1 - TRBV4-2 TRBD2 CASSQESSGGPPYNEQFF TGTGCCAGCAGCCAAGAGTCTAGCGGGGGCCCCCCCTACAATGAGCAGTTCTTC
TRBJ2-2 - TRBV9 TRBD2 CASSDRGANTGELFF TGTGCCAGCAGCGACCGGGGGGCGAACACCGGGGAGCTGTTTTTT
TRBJ1-1 - TRBV18 - CASSPSQANTEAFF TGTGCCAGCTCACCAAGCCAGGCGAACACTGAAGCTTTCTTT
TRBJ1-3 - TRBV19 - CASSITRRVSGNTIYF TGTGCCAGTAGTATAACGCGCAGGGTCTCTGGAAACACCATATATTTT
TRBJ2-7 - TRBV2 TRBD1 CASSEQGATYEQYF TGTGCCAGCAGTGAACAGGGGGCCACCTACGAGCAGTACTTC
TRBJ2-7 - TRBV7-9 TRBD1 CASSLATGQGNVYEQYF TGTGCCAGCAGCTTAGCGACAGGACAGGGAAATGTCTACGAGCAGTACTTC
TRBJ2-2 once TRBV19 - CASSILAGNTGELFF TGTGCCAGTAGTATACTAGCAGGGAACACCGGGGAGCTGTTTTTT
TRBJ1-3 once TRBV10-3 TRBD1 CAIRDRTGNAGNTIYF TGTGCCATCAGGGACCGGACAGGGAACGCGGGAAACACCATATATTTT
TRBJ2-1 few TRBV9 - CASSAGTPGGYNEQFF TGTGCCAGCAGCGCAGGGACACCCGGGGGGTACAATGAGCAGTTCTTC
TRBJ2-5 - TRBV9 - CASSGRYRETQYF TGTGCCAGCAGCGGTCGCTACCGAGAGACCCAGTACTTC
TRBJ2-3 once TRBV18 - CASSPPNLGRIEDTQYF TGTGCCAGCTCACCACCGAACCTGGGGCGAATCGAAGATACGCAGTATTTT
TRBJ1-1 - TRBV7-9 - CASSLHNMNTEAFF TGTGCCAGCAGCTTACACAATATGAACACTGAAGCTTTCTTT
TRBJ2-4 - TRBV12-3/TRBV12-4 - CASSRSNQNIQYF TGTGCCAGCAGTCGGTCCAACCAAAACATTCAGTACTTC
TRBJ2-3 - TRBV2 TRBD2 CASSRARGLAGGADTQYF TGTGCCAGCAGCCGCGCCCGGGGACTAGCGGGGGGTGCAGATACGCAGTATTTT
TRBJ1-6 - TRBV7-2 - CASSLGVAPNSPLHF TGTGCCAGCAGCTTAGGAGTAGCTCCCAATTCACCCCTCCACTTT
TRBJ2-7 - TRBV11-2 - CASSLEFGSYEQYF TGTGCCAGCAGCTTAGAATTTGGGAGCTACGAGCAGTACTTC
TRBJ1-1 - TRBV7-2 - CASSQGQFRAEAFF TGTGCCAGCAGCCAAGGACAGTTTCGGGCTGAAGCTTTCTTT
TRBJ2-3 - TRBV5-1 - CASSPYREIDTQYF TGCGCCAGCTCGCCCTACAGGGAAATAGATACGCAGTATTTT
TRBJ2-3 - TRBV27 TRBD1 CASSLRWQGADTQYF TGTGCCAGCAGTTTAAGGTGGCAGGGGGCAGATACGCAGTATTTT
TRBJ1-1 - TRBV19 - CASSIVGGRLGEAFF TGTGCCAGTAGTATAGTCGGAGGGCGACTCGGGGAAGCTTTCTTT
TRBJ2-5 - TRBV3-1/TRBV3-2 - CASSQGNLGMSRETQYF TGTGCCAGCAGCCAAGGGAACCTGGGCATGTCAAGGGAGACCCAGTACTTC
TRBJ2-1 - TRBV18 - CASSPNIGRGPEQFF TGTGCCAGCTCACCAAACATCGGGAGGGGGCCTGAGCAGTTCTTC
TRBJ2-1 - TRBV7-2 - CASSLSRGNEQFF TGTGCCAGCAGCTTAAGCAGGGGCAATGAGCAGTTCTTC
TRBJ2-4 - TRBV13 TRBD1 CASSFGTGGAKNIQYF TGTGCCAGCAGTTTCGGGACAGGGGGAGCCAAAAACATTCAGTACTTC
TRBJ1-4 - TRBV7-9 TRBD1 CASSPRDRLNEKLFF TGTGCCAGCAGCCCAAGGGACAGGTTGAATGAAAAACTGTTTTTT
TRBJ2-7 - TRBV7-7 - CASSDAPPTVTGEQYF TGTGCTAGCAGTGATGCGCCACCGACAGTTACGGGCGAGCAGTACTTC
TRBJ1-1 - TRBV2 - CASSDSPGTEAFF TGTGCCAGCAGTGACTCCCCGGGCACTGAAGCTTTCTTT
TRBJ2-1 - TRBV4-2 TRBD2 CASSQDGLAGGNEQFF TGTGCCAGCAGCCAAGATGGTCTAGCGGGGGGAAATGAGCAGTTCTTC
TRBJ1-1 - TRBV4-2 - CASSQEAGSWTEAFF TGTGCCAGCAGCCAAGAAGCAGGGTCGTGGACTGAAGCTTTCTTT
TRBJ2-7 - TRBV30 TRBD1 CAQGWDSSYEQYF TGTGCCCAGGGATGGGACAGCTCCTACGAGCAGTACTTC
TRBJ2-1 - TRBV4-1 TRBD2 CASSQEGTSGGREQFF TGCGCCAGCAGCCAGGAAGGGACTAGCGGGGGAAGAGAGCAGTTCTTC
TRBJ1-5 - TRBV25-1 TRBD1 CASSDRTGAYNQPQHF TGTGCCAGCAGTGATCGGACAGGGGCGTACAATCAGCCCCAGCATTTT
TRBJ2-7 - TRBV24-1 - CATSGQGGEQYF TGTGCCACCAGTGGACAGGGAGGCGAGCAGTACTTC